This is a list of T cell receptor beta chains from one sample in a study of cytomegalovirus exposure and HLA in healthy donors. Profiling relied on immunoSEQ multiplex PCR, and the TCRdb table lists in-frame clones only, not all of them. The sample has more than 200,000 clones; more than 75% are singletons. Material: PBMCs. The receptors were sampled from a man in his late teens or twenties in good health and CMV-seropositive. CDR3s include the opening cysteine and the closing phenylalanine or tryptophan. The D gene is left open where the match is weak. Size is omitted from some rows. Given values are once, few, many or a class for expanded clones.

CDR3nt: TGTGCCAGCAGCCAAAGCTCCTACGAGCAGTACTTC
CDR3aa: CASSQSSYEQYF
abundance: .
d_gene: .
v_gene: TRBV11-2
j_gene: TRBJ2-7

CDR3nt: TGTGCCAGCAGGAAAAACAGGGGGCCAAAAGAGCAGTACTTC
CDR3aa: CASRKNRGPKEQYF
abundance: .
d_gene: TRBD1
v_gene: TRBV2
j_gene: TRBJ2-7

CDR3nt: TGTGCCAGCAGTTTAGACAGGGACGGTGAGCAGTTCTTC
CDR3aa: CASSLDRDGEQFF
abundance: .
d_gene: TRBD1
v_gene: TRBV6-1
j_gene: TRBJ2-1

CDR3nt: TGTGCCAGCAGCCCCCTGGACAGAGCGAACACTGAAGCTTTCTTT
CDR3aa: CASSPLDRANTEAFF
abundance: .
d_gene: .
v_gene: TRBV14
j_gene: TRBJ1-1

CDR3nt: TGTGCTAGTGGTTTGCCCCCCGCCTATGGCTACACCTTC
CDR3aa: CASGLPPAYGYTF
abundance: .
d_gene: .
v_gene: TRBV12-5
j_gene: TRBJ1-2

CDR3nt: TGTGCCAGCAGCTTGAGGCACCACGAGCAGTACTTC
CDR3aa: CASSLRHHEQYF
abundance: .
d_gene: .
v_gene: TRBV5-8
j_gene: TRBJ2-7

CDR3nt: TGTGCCAGCAGGTTCATGACTAGCCGCGGGGAGCTGTTTTTT
CDR3aa: CASRFMTSRGELFF
abundance: .
d_gene: TRBD2
v_gene: TRBV28
j_gene: TRBJ2-2

CDR3nt: TGTGCCAGCAAAACCCCCTTTGAGCAGTTCTTC
CDR3aa: CASKTPFEQFF
abundance: .
d_gene: .
v_gene: TRBV27
j_gene: TRBJ2-1

CDR3nt: TGTGCCAGCGTACGACAGGGGAATTCTGGAAACACCATATATTTT
CDR3aa: CASVRQGNSGNTIYF
abundance: once
d_gene: TRBD1
v_gene: TRBV6-5
j_gene: TRBJ1-3

CDR3nt: TGTGCCAGCAGTGCGACAGGACAGGGGGCCACAGATACGCAGTATTTT
CDR3aa: CASSATGQGATDTQYF
abundance: .
d_gene: TRBD1
v_gene: TRBV9
j_gene: TRBJ2-3

CDR3nt: TGTGCCAGCAGCCAAGTCTCCCTCATGAACACTGAAGCTTTCTTT
CDR3aa: CASSQVSLMNTEAFF
abundance: .
d_gene: .
v_gene: TRBV14
j_gene: TRBJ1-1

CDR3nt: TGCAGCGTTCGCCCCCGGCAGGGTAGGAATGAGCAGTTCTTC
CDR3aa: CSVRPRQGRNEQFF
abundance: .
d_gene: .
v_gene: TRBV29-1
j_gene: TRBJ2-1

CDR3nt: TGTGCCAGCAGCTCCCAATCGACAGTGAACACTGAAGCTTTCTTT
CDR3aa: CASSSQSTVNTEAFF
abundance: .
d_gene: .
v_gene: TRBV7-2
j_gene: TRBJ1-1

CDR3nt: TGCAGCGTTGACGGACCCGAGGAAAAACTGTTTTTT
CDR3aa: CSVDGPEEKLFF
abundance: .
d_gene: .
v_gene: TRBV29-1
j_gene: TRBJ1-4

CDR3nt: TGTGCCAGCAGCTTAGAATCAGGGTGGAACACTGAAGCTTTCTTT
CDR3aa: CASSLESGWNTEAFF
abundance: once
d_gene: .
v_gene: TRBV7-6
j_gene: TRBJ1-1

CDR3nt: TGTGCCAGCAGCTTAGACAGAGCCTACGAGCAGTACTTC
CDR3aa: CASSLDRAYEQYF
abundance: .
d_gene: .
v_gene: TRBV7-2
j_gene: TRBJ2-7

CDR3nt: TGTGCCAGCAGTTCGTCTGGGGATCAGCCCCAGCATTTT
CDR3aa: CASSSSGDQPQHF
abundance: .
d_gene: .
v_gene: TRBV7-3
j_gene: TRBJ1-5

CDR3nt: TGTGCCAGCAGCTTAATCACAGGAGGGAATGAAAAACTGTTTTTT
CDR3aa: CASSLITGGNEKLFF
abundance: .
d_gene: .
v_gene: TRBV7-9
j_gene: TRBJ1-4

CDR3nt: TGTGCCAGCAGCTTGTCCAGGGGGAACACCGGGGAGCTGTTTTTT
CDR3aa: CASSLSRGNTGELFF
abundance: .
d_gene: .
v_gene: TRBV5-4
j_gene: TRBJ2-2

CDR3nt: TGTGCCAGCAGCTCCTTCGTGGGGGAGGGAGGCAACACCATATATTTT
CDR3aa: CASSSFVGEGGNTIYF
abundance: once
d_gene: .
v_gene: TRBV2
j_gene: TRBJ1-3

CDR3nt: TGTGCCAGCAATAAGGACGGGACCTACGAGCAGTACTTC
CDR3aa: CASNKDGTYEQYF
abundance: .
d_gene: .
v_gene: TRBV6-5
j_gene: TRBJ2-7

CDR3nt: TGTGCCAGCAGCTTTGGAGTAGATGGCTACACCTTC
CDR3aa: CASSFGVDGYTF
abundance: .
d_gene: .
v_gene: TRBV7-9
j_gene: TRBJ1-2